What follows are 21 T cell receptor beta chains derived from one specimen sequenced in a study of shared clonotypes between healthy human individuals (dated by TCRdb to 2018 to 2020). Library generation was performed with the immunoSEQ multiplex PCR assay. TCRdb provides this immuneACCESS table in a form limited to in-frame rearrangements. Some clones are lacking; in checked studies, under half of them reflect an unresolved V gene, and why the rest are absent is not known. Across this sample there are about 2,200,000 clones, with just over 90% seen only once. The ten largest clones represent roughly 1.8% of the sample. For the CD8 naive samples, CD45RO-negative cells were positively selected for CCR7, yielding a CD45RA+CCR7+ population from which TemRA cells were excluded. Sequences were obtained from naive CD8+ T cells from PBMCs. The intended sense of this specimen's cell subset or site label: CD45RA+CCR7+. These receptors were obtained from a man younger than 35 in good health. Some clones in this sample may be carry-over from other donors' samples.

The chain joins TRBV29-1 to TRBJ2-5; unclear D gene. The J call may be incorrect, as the DNA end agrees better with TRBJ2-7. This CDR3 has 16 amino acids. Germline V gene sequence: CDR1 SQVTM, CDR2 ANQGSEA. The CDR3 loop is CSVEVPGKTPSYEQYF. The CDR3 DNA reads TGCAGCGTTGAAGTGCCTGGGAAAACCCCATCTTACGAGCAGTACTTC.

The chain links TRBV2 to TRBJ2-1; TRBD1 aligns across 10 bases. V lost 7 bases and J lost 1; bases outside the gene matches: 4. Per the germline V gene, CDR1 is SNHLY and CDR2 is FYNNEI. This CDR3 region has 15 residues. CDR3 protein: CASTSDRGSYNEQFF. In DNA, the CDR3 is TGTGCCAGCACCTCGGACAGGGGGTCCTACAATGAGCAGTTCTTC.

CDR3 sequence (DNA): TGTGCCAGCAGTTCCTTACTGATCACGGATGGAGATACGCAGTATTTT. Translating gives CASSSLLITDGDTQYF. V gene TRBV27 combines with J gene TRBJ2-3; the D is unclear. Germline V gene lookup returns CDR1 MNHEY and CDR2 SMNVEV (reference sequence). This CDR3 has 16 residues. V lost 4 bases and J lost 5, with 19 bases in between.

The genes are TRBV27 and TRBJ1-2, with 10 bases matching TRBD1. CDR1 MNHEY and CDR2 SMNVEV come from the germline V gene (reference sequence). Trimming at V came to 6 bases and at J to 3 bases, leaving 7 bases not matched to a gene. This CDR3 spans 15 amino acids. In DNA form, the CDR3 reads TGTGCCAGCAGACCCTCGACAGGGGGCTACTATGGCTACACCTTC. Protein sequence: CASRPSTGGYYGYTF.

The chain employs TRBV6-1 and TRBJ1-5, with 8 nucleotides matching TRBD1. V shed 5 bases and J 5 bases; nucleotides not matched to a gene: 8. Per germline, CDR1 MNHNS and CDR2 SASEGT. The CDR3 runs 15 residues. The CDR3 region has the DNA TGTGCCAGCAGTCCAACCGGACAGGGCGATCAGCCCCAGCATTTT. Amino acids: CASSPTGQGDQPQHF.

The V call is TRBV4-2, the J call TRBJ2-7; tentative D call: TRBD2 (6 bases). The CDR3 has 15 amino acids. Deletions cut 0 bases from V and 2 bases from J, with 11 bases between. CDR1 LGHNA and CDR2 YNFKEQ come from the germline V gene. The CDR3 loop is CASSQEKRVTYEQYF. As DNA, the CDR3 is TGTGCCAGCAGCCAAGAAAAGCGGGTAACCTACGAGCAGTACTTC.

This clone appeared once. The J gene is TRBJ1-5, the V gene TRBV9; D remains ambiguous. The CDR3 has 16 residues. CDR1 SGDLS and CDR2 YYNGEE come from the germline V gene. V lost 0 bases, J lost 4 bases, and 14 bases lay in between. The CDR3 loop reads CASSVGVGSANQPQHF. The CDR3 nucleotides are TGTGCCAGCAGCGTAGGAGTCGGGTCGGCGAATCAGCCCCAGCATTTT.

The chain links TRBV13 to TRBJ1-2, with 10 nucleotides matching TRBD1. Trimming took 5 bases from V and 5 from J; bases not matched to a gene: 8. Germline CDR1 and CDR2: PRHDT and FYEKMQ (reference sequence). The CDR3 contains 15 residues. DNA for the CDR3: TGTGCCAGCAGCCTCGGGACAGGGGCTGGGTATGGCTACACCTTC. Amino acid sequence: CASSLGTGAGYGYTF.

This sequence joins TRBV5-4 and TRBJ2-7; D unresolved. Germline V CDR1 and CDR2: SGHNT, YYREEE (reference sequence). V was clipped by 5 bases and J by 0 bases, with 3 bases between them. The CDR3 runs 11 residues. CDR3 nucleotide sequence: TGTGCCAGCAGGAGCTCCTACGAGCAGTACTTC. Amino acids: CASRSSYEQYF.

This clone was detected only once. The chain is built from TRBV28 and TRBJ2-1, with 9 bases matching TRBD2. The CDR3 spans 17 residues. CDR1 MDHEN and CDR2 SYDVKM come from the germline V gene. V lost 6 bases to trimming and J lost 0 bases; unmatched junction nucleotides: 9. The CDR3 here is CASRILAGTDSYNEQFF. Written as DNA, the CDR3 is TGTGCCAGCAGAATTCTAGCGGGAACAGACTCCTACAATGAGCAGTTCTTC.

A few counts support this clone. V usage is TRBV30 and J usage is TRBJ1-1; D call uncertain. Germline CDR1 is GTSNPN and CDR2 is SVGIG (reference sequence). The V end was cut by 0 bases, the J end by 3 bases, with 11 bases between. The length of the CDR3 is 14 residues. CDR3 nucleotide sequence: TGTGCCTGGAGTGTACTCCCAGAGGACACTGAAGCTTTCTTT. It yields the protein CAWSVLPEDTEAFF.

The chain has TRBV7-9 and TRBJ2-7; D not resolved. CDR1 and CDR2 (germline): SEHNR, FQNEAQ (reference sequence). This CDR3 contains 14 residues. V was cut by 1 base and J by 2 bases, with 9 bases left in between. This CDR3 is CASSLVGEPYEQYF. CDR3 nucleotide sequence: TGTGCCAGCAGCTTAGTAGGAGAACCCTACGAGCAGTACTTC.

V usage is TRBV19 and J usage is TRBJ1-5; a weak D match, TRBD1 (6 bases). V was shortened by 3 bases and J by 1 base, with 16 bases between the two germline ends. CDR1 is LNHDA, CDR2 SQIVND, per germline (reference sequence). CDR3 length: 17 amino acids. CDR3 sequence reads: CASSMEVSGGSNQPQHF. The CDR3 nucleotides read TGTGCCAGTAGTATGGAGGTATCGGGGGGCAGCAATCAGCCCCAGCATTTT.

This clone was seen a handful of times. The V gene is TRBV6-1, the J gene TRBJ1-5; 8 bases agree with TRBD1. This CDR3 has 14 residues. Germline V gives CDR1 MNHNS, CDR2 SASEGT. The trim removed 2 bases at V and 7 bases at J, leaving 4 bases unmatched. The CDR3, as DNA: TGTGCCAGCAGTGAAATGCAGGGGGCCCAGCCCCAGCATTTT. It specifies CASSEMQGAQPQHF.

The rearrangement uses TRBV19 and TRBJ2-1; 11 bases agree with TRBD2. The CDR3 loop spans 13 amino acids. CDR1 LNHDA and CDR2 SQIVND come from the germline V gene (reference sequence). V lost 10 bases, J lost 5 bases, and 4 bases stayed unmatched. CDR3 DNA: TGTGCCACACTAGCGGGAGACAACAATGAGCAGTTCTTC. Its translation is CATLAGDNNEQFF.

This clone appeared once. The J gene is TRBJ2-1, the V gene TRBV7-2, with 9 positions matching TRBD2. The CDR3 is 14 residues long. The germline V gene has CDR1 SGHTA and CDR2 FQGNSA. The V segment lost 1 base and the J segment 7 bases; nucleotides outside the gene matches: 2. For the CDR3, the DNA is TGTGCCAGCAGCTTAGTCGGACTAGCGAATGAGCAGTTCTTC. Its translation: CASSLVGLANEQFF. The variable domain in full, with the rest retrieved from reference TRBV7-2 and TRBJ2-1, is GAGVSQSPSNKVTEKGKDVELRCDPISGHTALYWYRQSLGQGLEFLIYFQGNSAPDKSGLPSDRFSAERTGGSVSTLTIQRTQQEDSAVYLCASSLVGLANEQFFGPGTRLTVL.

The chain uses TRBV5-6 and TRBJ2-2; 7 bases map to TRBD2. Germline V gene sequence: CDR1 SGHDT, CDR2 YYEEEE. The J segment lost 1 base and the V segment lost 4 bases, leaving 1 base of the junction unmatched. The CDR3 sequence is 14 residues long. The DNA for the CDR3 is TGTGCCAGCAGCCCGGGGGGGAACACCGGGGAGCTGTTTTTT. It codes for CASSPGGNTGELFF.

This chain joins TRBV4-1 and TRBJ2-7, with D possibly being TRBD1 or TRBD2 (5 bases each). CDR3 length: 15 amino acids. V was trimmed by 3 bases and J by 5 bases, leaving 17 bases between them. Per germline, CDR1 MGHRA and CDR2 YSYEKL. The CDR3 loop is CASSHPGPPDHEQYF. For the CDR3, the DNA is TGCGCCAGCAGCCATCCGGGACCCCCAGACCACGAGCAGTACTTC.

This rearrangement joins TRBV27 to TRBJ2-3; weak D call: TRBD2 (5 bases). V was shortened by 5 bases and J by 3 bases, with 12 bases between the two germline ends. The CDR3 runs 14 residues. CDR1 is MNHEY and CDR2 is SMNVEV in the germline V gene (reference sequence). The CDR3 sequence: CASSPIGKTDTQYF. CDR3 in DNA: TGTGCCAGCAGTCCGATCGGGAAAACAGATACGCAGTATTTT.

The chain links TRBV27 to TRBJ1-2; 7 nucleotides align to TRBD1. V lost 5 bases and J lost 6; bases outside the gene matches: 12. This CDR3 region has 15 residues. Germline CDR1 is MNHEY and CDR2 is SMNVEV (reference sequence). The CDR3, as DNA: TGTGCCAGCAGTCTCGACCGAGGGGGCGCCGATGGCTACACCTTC. This translates into CASSLDRGGADGYTF.

This chain joins TRBV28 and TRBJ1-2, with 10 bases that match TRBD1. Germline CDR1 reads MDHEN; CDR2 reads SYDVKM. The CDR3 is 14 residues long. V lost 4 bases, J lost 3 bases, and 2 bases stayed unmatched. This chain's CDR3 is CASSSDRGDYGYTF. CDR3 DNA sequence: TGTGCCAGCAGTTCGGACAGGGGGGACTATGGCTACACCTTC.